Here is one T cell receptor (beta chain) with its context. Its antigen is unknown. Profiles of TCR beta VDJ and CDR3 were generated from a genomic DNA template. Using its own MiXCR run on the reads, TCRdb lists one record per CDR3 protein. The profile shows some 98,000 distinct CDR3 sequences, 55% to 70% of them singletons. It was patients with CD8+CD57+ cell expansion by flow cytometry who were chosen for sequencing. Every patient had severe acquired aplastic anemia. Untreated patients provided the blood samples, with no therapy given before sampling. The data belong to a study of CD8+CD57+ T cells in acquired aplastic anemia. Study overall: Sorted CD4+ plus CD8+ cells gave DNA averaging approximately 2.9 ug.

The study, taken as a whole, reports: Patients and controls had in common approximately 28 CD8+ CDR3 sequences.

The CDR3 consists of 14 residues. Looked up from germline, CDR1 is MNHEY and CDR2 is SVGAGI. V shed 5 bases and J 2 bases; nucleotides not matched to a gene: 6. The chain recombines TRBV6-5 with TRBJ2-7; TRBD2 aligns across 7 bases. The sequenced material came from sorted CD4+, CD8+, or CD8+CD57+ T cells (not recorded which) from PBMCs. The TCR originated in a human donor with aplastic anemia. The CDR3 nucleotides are TGTGCCAGCAGTGACGGGGGGATTGCCTACGAGCAGTACTTC. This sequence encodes CASSDGGIAYEQYF.